Following are 11 T cell receptor beta chains from one sample sequenced in a study of control samples from healthy donors and cancer patients. Generated by immunoSEQ multiplex PCR, the TCRdb table keeps only in-frame clones and is missing some. The sample records 90,000 or so clones, about 89% being singletons. Specimen: PBMCs. These receptors all stem from a woman between 50 and 59 years old with colorectal cancer.

This chain connects TRBV6-2 or TRBV6-3 to TRBJ1-2, with 9 bases lining up with TRBD1. This CDR3 has 14 amino acids. With 5 bases clipped from V and 6 bases from J, the junction kept 7 bases outside the gene matches. Germline CDR1 reads MNHEY; CDR2 reads SVGEGT. The CDR3 DNA is TGTGCCAGCAGTGATCAGGGACAGGGAGATGGCTACACCTTC. Protein sequence: CASSDQGQGDGYTF.

This clone was detected once. The gene calls are TRBV12-3 or TRBV12-4 and TRBJ1-2; 9 bases fit TRBD1. This CDR3 has 13 residues. V lost 8 bases to trimming and J lost 5 bases; unmatched junction nucleotides: 6. The CDR3 protein is CASGGQGRYGYTF. The CDR3, as DNA: TGTGCCAGCGGGGGACAGGGTCGGTATGGCTACACCTTC.

The rearrangement joins TRBV2 to TRBJ1-4, with 7 positions matching TRBD1. V gave up 6 bases and J gave up 3 bases; unmatched junction bases: 4. The germline V gene encodes CDR1 SNHLY and CDR2 FYNNEI. The CDR3 is 14 amino acids. The CDR3 here is CASSDGTANEKLFF. CDR3 coding DNA: TGTGCCAGCAGCGACGGGACAGCTAATGAAAAACTGTTTTTT.

The rearrangement joins TRBV19 to TRBJ1-1, with 7 bases lining up with TRBD1. The CDR3 loop spans 13 amino acids. Per germline, CDR1 LNHDA and CDR2 SQIVND (reference sequence). The CDR3 region is CTTRTGVHTEAFF. The CDR3, as DNA: TGTACCACTCGCACAGGGGTCCACACTGAAGCTTTCTTT.

The chain carries TRBV9 and TRBJ1-2; D not resolved. Germline V gives CDR1 SGDLS, CDR2 YYNGEE. The CDR3 has 13 amino acids. V lost 4 bases and J lost 3, with 10 bases in between. In DNA form, the CDR3 reads TGTGCCAGCAGCACACGGGATGACTATGGCTACACCTTC. This sequence encodes CASSTRDDYGYTF.

The V gene is TRBV4-3, the J gene TRBJ2-1, with TRBD2 matching 9 bases. V gave up 4 bases and J gave up 2 bases; unmatched junction bases: 15. Germline V gene lookup returns CDR1 LGHNA and CDR2 YSLEER. The CDR3 totals 19 residues. Written as DNA, the CDR3 is TGCGCCAGCAGCCCCACCCACTTCTTAGCGGGGGAAACCTACAATGAGCAGTTCTTC. Protein: CASSPTHFLAGETYNEQFF.

The chain recombines TRBV6-1 with TRBJ2-7; 12 bases align to TRBD2. The V gene's germline CDR1 is MNHNS and CDR2 SASEGT. The CDR3 is made up of 15 amino acids. V lost 3 bases to trimming and J lost 6 bases; unmatched junction nucleotides: 6. CDR3 sequence (DNA): TGTGCCAGCAGTGAGTCTAGCGGGGGGGCGTTCGAGCAGTACGTC. Its translation: CASSESSGGAFEQYV.

The gene calls are TRBV6-5 and TRBJ2-6; possibly TRBD1 for D (5 bases). The CDR3 runs 15 residues. V was pared by 6 bases and J by 3 bases, with 12 bases between. In germline, CDR1 is MNHEY, CDR2 SVGAGI. The CDR3 is CASRSGALGANVLTF. The CDR3, as DNA: TGTGCCAGCAGGTCTGGGGCGCTTGGGGCCAACGTCCTGACTTTC.

The chain carries TRBV12-3 or TRBV12-4 and TRBJ1-1; weak D call: TRBD1 (5 bases). The length of the CDR3 is 12 residues. Trimming shortened V by 5 bases and J by 7 bases, and 11 bases separated the two germline ends. The CDR3 is CASSQGPSEAFF. The CDR3 DNA sequence: TGTGCCAGCAGTCAGGGACCGAGTGAAGCTTTCTTT.

The rearrangement uses TRBV24-1 and TRBJ2-3; D unresolved. V dropped 6 bases and J dropped 1 base, with 10 bases sitting between them. CDR3 length: 14 amino acids. Germline CDR1 KGHDR, CDR2 SFDVKD. The CDR3 DNA reads as TGTGCCACCAGTCTGGGCTGGGGCACAGATACGCAGTATTTT. Translating gives CATSLGWGTDTQYF.

This clone was detected once. The chain links TRBV24-1 to TRBJ1-1; D uncertain. The germline V and J ends were trimmed by 2 bases and 5 bases, with 8 bases remaining between them. Germline CDR1 reads KGHDR; CDR2 reads SFDVKD. This CDR3 is built from 13 residues. CDR3 loop: CATSDSAATEAFF. DNA of the CDR3: TGTGCCACCAGTGATTCGGCAGCGACTGAAGCTTTCTTT.